This is a list of T cell receptor beta chains from one sample in a study of blood T cell repertoires in COVID-19. Assay: immunoSEQ multiplex PCR; the TCRdb copy retains only in-frame clones and omits some. Of 120,000 or so clones listed, about four fifths are singletons. The sample taken for sequencing was peripheral blood. These receptors came from a woman aged 45 to 65 with acute or convalescent COVID-19. The CDR3 runs from the conserved cysteine through the conserved F or W. D genes are given only for firm matches. Part of the rows lack a size; the others show once, few, many or a class for expanded clones.

abundance	d_gene	v_gene	j_gene	CDR3aa	CDR3nt
NA	TRBD1	TRBV18	TRBJ2-1	CASSADRDNEQFF	TGTGCCAGCTCAGCTGACAGGGACAATGAGCAGTTCTTC
NA	TRBD1	TRBV11-2	TRBJ2-7	CASSTGTGRKYF	TGTGCCAGCAGCACCGGGACAGGGCGGAAATACTTC
NA	NA	TRBV5-1	TRBJ1-3	CASSLGARFGISGNTIYF	TGCGCCAGCAGCTTGGGGGCACGCTTCGGCATCTCTGGAAACACCATATATTTT
NA	TRBD1	TRBV10-3	TRBJ1-5	CAISTGAASQPQHF	TGTGCCATCAGTACAGGGGCGGCAAGTCAGCCCCAGCATTTT
NA	TRBD1	TRBV7-9	TRBJ2-2	CASSRDRADGELFF	TGTGCCAGCAGCCGGGACAGGGCTGACGGGGAGCTGTTTTTT
NA	TRBD1	TRBV6-5	TRBJ1-1	CASSYRDRNTEAFF	TGTGCCAGCAGTTACCGGGACAGGAACACTGAAGCTTTCTTT
few	NA	TRBV6-1	TRBJ2-3	CASSDGAGADTQYF	TGTGCCAGCAGTGATGGGGCAGGGGCCGATACGCAGTATTTT
NA	NA	TRBV6-1	TRBJ2-1	CASSEGWRSDEQFF	TGTGCCAGCAGTGAAGGATGGAGGAGCGATGAGCAGTTCTTC
NA	TRBD1	TRBV5-4	TRBJ1-2	CASSLAGAGGDYGYTF	TGTGCCAGCAGCTTGGCCGGGGCAGGGGGCGACTATGGCTACACCTTC
NA	TRBD1	TRBV4-1	TRBJ2-1	CASSLTGTGESDEQFF	TGCGCCAGCAGCCTTACCGGGACAGGGGAGTCCGATGAGCAGTTCTTC
once	TRBD2	TRBV11-2	TRBJ2-3	CASRPGLAGTDTQYF	TGTGCCAGCAGGCCTGGACTAGCGGGTACAGATACGCAGTATTTT
NA	NA	TRBV19	TRBJ1-1	CASSQGSNMNTEAFF	TGTGCCAGTAGTCAGGGCAGTAACATGAACACTGAAGCTTTCTTT
NA	TRBD1	TRBV3-1/TRBV3-2	TRBJ1-2	CASSQWTGASTF	TGTGCCAGCAGCCAATGGACAGGGGCCAGCACCTTC
NA	TRBD1	TRBV25-1	TRBJ2-3	CASSIRDRAGSQYF	TGTGCCAGCAGTATCAGGGACAGGGCCGGGTCGCAGTATTTT
NA	TRBD2	TRBV7-3	TRBJ2-3	CASRTAGEVSGGNTDTQYF	TGTGCCAGCAGGACCGCCGGGGAGGTTAGCGGGGGGAACACAGATACGCAGTATTTT
NA	NA	TRBV6-1	TRBJ1-1	CASSEVTGLAEAFF	TGTGCCAGCAGTGAAGTCACAGGGCTCGCTGAAGCTTTCTTT
NA	NA	TRBV9	TRBJ1-4	CASSVDSRAEKLFF	TGTGCCAGCAGCGTAGACTCCAGGGCTGAAAAACTGTTTTTT
few	TRBD2	TRBV18	TRBJ2-1	CASSPPLAQGVNEQFF	TGTGCCAGCTCACCACCACTAGCGCAAGGGGTCAATGAGCAGTTCTTC
NA	TRBD1	TRBV30	TRBJ1-4	CAWKNRGPGEKLFF	TGTGCCTGGAAGAACAGGGGGCCGGGGGAAAAACTGTTTTTT
few	TRBD1	TRBV10-3	TRBJ1-1	CAISEVGTGNPEAFF	TGTGCCATCAGTGAAGTGGGGACAGGGAATCCTGAAGCTTTCTTT
NA	NA	TRBV5-1	TRBJ1-1	CASSEESGRGSEAFF	TGCGCCAGCAGCGAGGAATCAGGGAGGGGGTCTGAAGCTTTCTTT
NA	NA	TRBV29-1	TRBJ1-5	CSVGGGDGDNQPQHF	TGCAGCGTTGGGGGCGGGGATGGGGACAATCAGCCCCAGCATTTT
NA	NA	TRBV6-5	TRBJ1-5	CASRGGNSQPQHF	TGTGCCAGCAGGGGGGGTAACTCTCAGCCCCAGCATTTT
once	NA	TRBV2	TRBJ1-6	CAIGLGINSPLHF	TGTGCCATCGGACTGGGAATTAATTCACCCCTCCACTTT
few	NA	TRBV11-2	TRBJ1-2	CASSLVSTTNYGYTF	TGTGCCAGCAGCTTAGTATCTACTACCAACTATGGCTACACCTTC
few	NA	TRBV25-1	TRBJ1-5	CASTPQGGQPQHF	TGTGCCAGCACCCCGCAGGGAGGGCAGCCCCAGCATTTT
NA	NA	TRBV12-3/TRBV12-4	TRBJ1-1	CASCDRITEAFF	TGTGCCAGCTGCGACAGGATAACTGAAGCTTTCTTT
NA	TRBD2	TRBV5-1	TRBJ2-2	CASSRTSGTGELFF	TGCGCCAGCTCCAGGACTAGCGGGACCGGGGAGCTGTTTTTT
NA	TRBD2	TRBV19	TRBJ2-3	CASSPKVAGGLYTQYF	TGTGCCAGTAGTCCAAAGGTAGCGGGGGGGCTGTATACGCAGTATTTT
few	NA	TRBV9	TRBJ1-3	CASSRDTADSGNTIYF	TGTGCCAGCAGCCGAGATACAGCAGACTCTGGAAACACCATATATTTT
NA	NA	TRBV5-5	TRBJ1-3	CASSRGFGSASSGNTIYF	TGTGCCAGCAGCCGGGGTTTTGGATCGGCTAGCTCTGGAAACACCATATATTTT
NA	TRBD1	TRBV5-8	TRBJ1-5	CASSWTGLFQPQHF	TGTGCCAGCAGCTGGACAGGGTTGTTTCAGCCCCAGCATTTT
NA	NA	TRBV9	TRBJ1-3	CASSVNTVPGNTIYF	TGTGCCAGCAGCGTAAACACAGTACCTGGAAACACCATATATTTT
once	NA	TRBV28	TRBJ2-3	CASSPLGSRVGTDTQYF	TGTGCCAGCAGCCCCCTAGGGTCCAGGGTGGGGACAGATACGCAGTATTTT
NA	NA	TRBV2	TRBJ1-1	CASSEGRTGGTEAFF	TGTGCCAGCAGCGAGGGGCGGACCGGGGGGACTGAAGCTTTCTTT
NA	TRBD2	TRBV4-2	TRBJ2-1	CASSPDLAGRNNEQFF	TGTGCCAGCAGCCCGGATCTAGCGGGGCGCAACAATGAGCAGTTCTTC
NA	NA	TRBV19	TRBJ1-1	CAIGPEGLRRNTEAFF	TGTGCCATCGGGCCGGAGGGGCTTAGGCGGAACACTGAAGCTTTCTTT
NA	NA	TRBV5-1	TRBJ1-1	CASSEGGNTEAFF	TGCGCCAGCAGTGAAGGGGGGAACACTGAAGCTTTCTTT
once	NA	TRBV19	TRBJ1-6	CASTAQGSYNSPLHF	TGTGCCAGTACCGCACAGGGATCCTATAATTCACCCCTCCACTTT
NA	NA	TRBV11-2	TRBJ2-3	CAIGRGRTDTQYF	TGTGCCATCGGGCGGGGGCGCACAGATACGCAGTATTTT
NA	NA	TRBV6-5	TRBJ2-1	CATRGTPASYNEQFF	TGTGCCACCCGGGGGACTCCCGCTAGCTACAATGAGCAGTTCTTC
NA	NA	TRBV2	TRBJ1-6	CASLAAPGSPLHF	TGTGCCAGCTTAGCGGCTCCGGGTTCACCCCTCCACTTT
NA	TRBD2	TRBV7-2	TRBJ2-7	CASSKTSGGSYEQYF	TGTGCCAGCAGCAAAACTAGCGGGGGGTCCTACGAGCAGTACTTC
few	NA	TRBV2	TRBJ2-7	CASKPTGLEYEQYF	TGTGCCAGCAAGCCTACAGGGTTAGAGTACGAGCAGTACTTC
NA	NA	TRBV6-5	TRBJ1-5	CASSTGPNLNQPQHF	TGTGCCAGCAGTACAGGGCCCAACCTCAATCAGCCCCAGCATTTT